Presented here are 19 T cell receptor beta chains from one specimen sequenced in a study of T cell repertoires in cytomegalovirus infection. TCRdb re-derived calls from the reads in MiXCR, one entry per CDR3 protein. The sample records roughly 500,000 distinct CDR3 sequences, approximately 17% being singletons. The sample taken for sequencing was CD8+ T cells from PBMCs. The receptor source for this set is a human donor in good health (CMV status not recorded). Some clones in this sample may be carry-over from other donors' samples.

This clonotype was recorded a few times. The CDR3 reads CASSRVNTGELFF. CDR3 coding DNA: TGTGCCAGCAGTAGAGTAAACACCGGGGAGCTGTTTTTT. The chain combines TRBV12-3 or TRBV12-4 with TRBJ2-2; D is undetermined. V was trimmed by 5 bases and J by 2 bases, leaving 6 bases between them. CDR3 size: 13 residues.

On this clonotype: A much larger clone differs by one base, so this may be a read error. This chain connects TRBV28 to TRBJ2-5; D not certain. The CDR3 length is 15 residues. Trimming pared 6 bases from V and 3 bases from J, leaving 17 bases between. Germline V gene data show CDR1 as MDHEN and CDR2 as SYDVKM. The CDR3 bases are TGTGCCAGCAGCTTCTACGACACGATCGAAGAGACCCAGTACTTC. It yields the protein CASSFYDTIEETQYF.

This clonotype was seen repeatedly, ten times or more. The chain carries TRBV7-8 and TRBJ1-1; TRBD1 matches 10 bases. CDR1 and CDR2 from the germline V gene are SGHVS and FQNEAQ. J was trimmed by 0 bases and V by 5 bases; bases with no gene match: 3. The CDR3 extends over 15 amino acids. CDR3 protein: CASSRQGAVNTEAFF. CDR3 DNA sequence: TGTGCCAGCAGCCGACAGGGGGCTGTGAACACTGAAGCTTTCTTT.

The rearrangement links TRBV5-5 to TRBJ2-2; a weak D match, TRBD2 (5 bases). Deletions cut 2 bases from V and 0 bases from J, with 8 bases between. The germline CDR1 and CDR2 sequences are SGHKS and YYEKEE (reference sequence). This CDR3 comprises 15 residues. CDR3 nucleotide sequence: TGTGCCAGCAGCTTAGAGGACTCGAACACCGGGGAGCTGTTTTTT. This sequence encodes CASSLEDSNTGELFF.

The table lists this clonotype with a few counts. The chain combines TRBV6-5 with TRBJ2-3; the D is unclear. Trimming removed 5 bases from V and 4 bases from J, with 10 bases in between. The germline V gene encodes CDR1 MNHEY and CDR2 SVGAGI. This CDR3 has 13 residues. CDR3 sequence (DNA): TGTGCCAGCAGTAATGGACCCCCAGATACGCAGTATTTT. Its protein is CASSNGPPDTQYF.

The table lists this clonotype with many counts. The chain joins TRBV27 to TRBJ2-3; D might be TRBD2 (6 bases). V lost 5 bases to trimming and J lost 4 bases, with 13 bases between them. CDR1 and CDR2 (germline): MNHEY, SMNVEV (reference sequence). The CDR3 sequence is 14 residues long. The CDR3, as DNA: TGTGCCAGCAGTCCCCGGGGGTATGCAGATACGCAGTATTTT. It is translated as CASSPRGYADTQYF.

This clonotype was detected ten times or more. This chain links TRBV27 with TRBJ1-5; 9 bases map to TRBD1. J was trimmed by 3 bases and V by 6 bases; bases with no gene match: 3. This CDR3 contains 14 residues. CDR1 MNHEY and CDR2 SMNVEV come from the germline V gene (reference sequence). The CDR3 reads CASRDRGYNQPQHF. In DNA, the CDR3 is TGTGCCAGCAGGGACAGGGGTTACAATCAGCCCCAGCATTTT.

This clonotype was found many times. The rearrangement uses TRBV7-9 and TRBJ2-3, with 10 bases fitting TRBD1. Germline V gene sequence: CDR1 SEHNR, CDR2 FQNEAQ (reference sequence). The CDR3 consists of 16 residues. V lost 3 bases, J lost 4 bases, and 7 bases stayed unmatched. CDR3 amino acids: CASSFTDRGLPDTQYF. DNA of the CDR3: TGTGCCAGCAGCTTTACGGACAGGGGGTTGCCAGATACGCAGTATTTT.

The V gene is TRBV28, the J gene TRBJ1-5; D is possibly TRBD1 (5 bases). CDR1 is MDHEN and CDR2 is SYDVKM in the germline V gene. This CDR3 has 16 amino acids. Trimming removed 6 bases at V and 0 bases at J, with 15 bases between. CDR3: CASSRWTSTSNQPQHF. DNA for the CDR3: TGTGCCAGCAGCCGGTGGACATCCACTAGCAATCAGCCCCAGCATTTT.

A word on this clonotype: Since the CDR3 does not end with the conserved phenylalanine or tryptophan, this likely comes from a read error. V gene TRBV13 combines with J gene TRBJ2-1; no reliable D call. V was shortened by 5 bases and J by 5 bases, with 7 bases between the two germline ends. The CDR3 runs 12 residues. Germline loops: CDR1 PRHDT, CDR2 FYEKMQ (reference sequence). The CDR3 DNA follows: TGTGCCAGCAGCCTCAGTAACAATGAGCAGTTCTGC. It encodes CASSLSNNEQFC.

This clonotype occurred many times. The chain links TRBV12-3 or TRBV12-4 to TRBJ1-1; 9 positions match TRBD1. The CDR3 extends over 16 amino acids. The V segment lost 5 bases and the J segment 4 bases; nucleotides outside the gene matches: 11. CDR3 bases: TGTGCCAGCAGTGAGAGCCGGGACAGGGATAGCACTGAAGCTTTCTTT. Translating gives CASSESRDRDSTEAFF.

This clonotype was counted at least ten times. The V and J genes are TRBV7-9 and TRBJ2-7; TRBD1 might be the D (7 bases). CDR1 is SEHNR and CDR2 is FQNEAQ in the germline V gene (reference sequence). This CDR3 spans 14 amino acids. The V end was cut by 5 bases, the J end by 2 bases, with 13 bases between. CDR3 nucleotide sequence: TGTGCCAGCAGCCCTCCAGGGGGGACCTACGAGCAGTACTTC. This gives the protein CASSPPGGTYEQYF. Full variable domain (rest looked up from reference TRBV7-9 and TRBJ2-7): DTGVSQNPRHKITKRGQNVTFRCDPISEHNRLYWYRQTLGQGPEFLTYFQNEAQLEKSRLLSDRFSAERPKGSFSTLEIQRTEQGDSAMYLCASSPPGGTYEQYFGPGTRLTVT.

This clonotype was observed many times. V and J are TRBV11-2 and TRBJ1-6, with 7 bases lining up with TRBD1. From germline, CDR1 is SGHAT and CDR2 FQNNGV. The V gene end was trimmed by 3 bases and the J gene end by 10 bases; junction bases not matched to a gene: 9. This CDR3 is 15 amino acids long. The CDR3 sequence: CASSFDRDSLSPLHF. The CDR3 DNA follows: TGTGCCAGCAGCTTCGACCGGGACAGCCTCTCACCCCTCCACTTT.

Ten or more counts support this clonotype. The chain recombines TRBV27 with TRBJ1-2; 12 bases agree with TRBD1. The CDR3 consists of 14 residues. V trimming: 4 bases; J trimming: 5 bases; junction bases outside the gene matches: 2. In germline, CDR1 is MNHEY, CDR2 SMNVEV (reference sequence). CDR3 nucleotide sequence: TGTGCCAGCAGTTGGGGACAGGGGGCGTATGGCTACACCTTC. Translating it yields CASSWGQGAYGYTF.

The chain combines TRBV12-3 or TRBV12-4 with TRBJ2-5; 7 bases fit TRBD2. V trimming: 7 bases; J trimming: 2 bases; junction bases outside the gene matches: 7. CDR3 length: 14 amino acids. As DNA, the CDR3 is TGTGCCAGCACCTTTTTGGGACTACAAGAGACCCAGTACTTC. Its protein is CASTFLGLQETQYF.

This clonotype was detected ten times or more. The genes are TRBV12-3 or TRBV12-4 and TRBJ2-6, with D possibly TRBD2 on 5 matching bases. V lost 6 bases to trimming and J lost 0 bases, with 12 bases between them. The CDR3 covers 16 residues. This CDR3 reads CASSLSGGSGANVLTF. The CDR3, as DNA: TGTGCCAGCAGCCTCAGCGGAGGCTCTGGGGCCAACGTCCTGACTTTC.

This clonotype was seen at least ten times. At one end the junction does not follow the germline gene, possibly because of a read error. The DNA for the CDR3 is TGTGCTAGCAGCCTTTTCTTACCAGGACTAGCGGGAGGCAGGTACAATGAGCAGTTCTTC. Residues: CASSLFLPGLAGGRYNEQFF. This chain uses TRBV7-7 with TRBJ2-1; 14 nucleotides align to TRBD2. The CDR3 spans 20 residues. Germline V gene lookup returns CDR1 SSHAT and CDR2 FNYEAQ (reference sequence).

This clonotype has more than one count but fewer than ten. The rearrangement uses TRBV27 and TRBJ2-7; TRBD2 matches at 11 bases. This CDR3 contains 15 residues. Germline V gene lookup returns CDR1 MNHEY and CDR2 SMNVEV (reference sequence). Trimming cost V 3 bases and J 3 bases; bases outside gene matches: 4. The CDR3 loop reads CASSLTSGDHYEQYF. The DNA for the CDR3 is TGTGCCAGCAGTTTGACTAGCGGGGACCACTACGAGCAGTACTTC.

This clonotype was observed at least ten times. The chain couples TRBV7-2 to TRBJ2-1; the match to TRBD1 covers 9 bases. In germline, CDR1 is SGHTA, CDR2 FQGNSA. Trimming cost V 7 bases and J 6 bases; bases outside gene matches: 13. The CDR3 loop spans 16 amino acids. The CDR3 reads CASTLTGTGFGNEQFF. CDR3 in DNA: TGTGCCAGCACCCTGACCGGGACAGGGTTCGGCAATGAGCAGTTCTTC. Variable domain in full (rest from reference TRBV7-2 and TRBJ2-1): GAGVSQSPSNKVTEKGKDVELRCDPISGHTALYWYRQSLGQGLEFLIYFQGNSAPDKSGLPSDRFSAERTGGSVSTLTIQRTQQEDSAVYLCASTLTGTGFGNEQFFGPGTRLTVL.